This TCR beta chain was profiled in a study of shared clonotypes between healthy human individuals. Sequenced by immunoSEQ multiplex PCR; TCRdb stores in-frame clones only, minus some. This sample has 1,500,000 or so clones; roughly 97% occur once, and the top ten carry about 1%. Germline CDR1 is LNHDA and CDR2 is SQIVND (reference sequence). The CDR3 runs to 13 residues. Trimming removed 3 bases at V and 9 bases at J, with 13 bases between. The TCR was taken from a man aged 30-40 years in good health. The V and J genes are TRBV19 and TRBJ2-3; D call uncertain. The specimen was naive CD4+ T cells sorted from blood. Noted subset: CD45RA+ positively selected. This chain's CDR3 is CASSMTPFATQYF. In DNA form, the CDR3 reads TGTGCCAGTAGTATGACACCCTTTGCCACGCAGTATTTT.